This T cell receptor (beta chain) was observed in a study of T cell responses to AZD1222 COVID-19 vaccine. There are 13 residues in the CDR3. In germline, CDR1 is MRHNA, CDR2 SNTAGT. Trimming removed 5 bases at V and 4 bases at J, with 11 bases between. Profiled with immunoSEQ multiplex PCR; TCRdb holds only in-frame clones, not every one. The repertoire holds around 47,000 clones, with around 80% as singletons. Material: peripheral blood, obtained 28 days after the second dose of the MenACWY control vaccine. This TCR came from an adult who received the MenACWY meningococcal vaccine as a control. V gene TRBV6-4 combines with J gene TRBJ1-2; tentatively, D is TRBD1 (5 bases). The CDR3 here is CASSLGGSYGYTF. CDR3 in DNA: TGTGCCAGCAGTCTTGGGGGATCCTATGGCTACACCTTC.